This T cell receptor (beta chain) is from a study of identical twins. Study findings and constraints: Cord blood beta clonotypes present at high abundance carried fewer insertions; no such pattern appeared in memory repertoires.

In the case of this clonotype: Its specificity is unknown.

Each CDR3 protein gets one entry after TCRdb re-called the 5' RACE reads with MiXCR. The sample carries about 530,000 distinct CDR3 sequences, under 25% recorded once. This sample also appeared in a second study, on yellow fever vaccine responses in identical twins.

The receptor was isolated from a woman younger than 30 in good health. Specimen: CD4+ T cells sorted from blood.

Written as DNA, the CDR3 is TGTGCCAGCAGGGTTGGGAGTACGGGGTACAATGAGCAGTTCTTC. Amino acids: CASRVGSTGYNEQFF. The V and J genes are TRBV27 and TRBJ2-1; TRBD2 might be the D (5 bases). Deletions cut 6 bases from V and 4 bases from J, with 16 bases between. CDR1 and CDR2 from the germline V gene are MNHEY and SMNVEV (reference sequence). This CDR3 comprises 15 residues.